The rows below give T cell receptor beta chains drawn from one sample of a study of identical twins. In TCRdb, the 5' RACE reads were re-called with MiXCR into one record per CDR3 protein. The sample holds about 470,000 distinct CDR3 sequences; 24% are singletons and the top ten take about 2.7%. This same sample was also taken into another study, of T cells expressing NK-cell markers.

The specimen was CD4+ T cells sorted from blood. Receptor source: a woman aged 18-29 years in good health. Both conserved end residues are trimmed from each CDR3. The order of the fields is CDR3 protein, clone size, J gene, V gene. The size entry is marked missing in some rows and otherwise reads once, few, many or a size class.

CDR3 protein: TYRTGPGELF; clone size: few; J gene: TRBJ2-2; V gene: TRBV29-1
CDR3 protein: ASSRRQDQETQY; clone size: .; J gene: TRBJ2-5; V gene: TRBV3-1
CDR3 protein: SYHGADDEQY; clone size: many; J gene: TRBJ2-7; V gene: TRBV29-1
CDR3 protein: ASSLVVGSGQETQY; clone size: .; J gene: TRBJ2-5; V gene: TRBV5-1
CDR3 protein: ASSLRVSGGETQY; clone size: few; J gene: TRBJ2-3; V gene: TRBV5-1
CDR3 protein: ASSSGTGMNTEAF; clone size: .; J gene: TRBJ1-1; V gene: TRBV5-1
CDR3 protein: ASSLLAGVGVNEQF; clone size: few; J gene: TRBJ2-1; V gene: TRBV4-3
CDR3 protein: ASGFGQHLKGEQY; clone size: .; J gene: TRBJ2-7; V gene: TRBV12-3/TRBV12-4
CDR3 protein: ASSRSTTTYEQY; clone size: few; J gene: TRBJ2-7; V gene: TRBV6-1
CDR3 protein: ASSGGDRNQPQH; clone size: many; J gene: TRBJ1-5; V gene: TRBV5-1
CDR3 protein: ASSDQGLAGTLEF; clone size: .; J gene: TRBJ2-1; V gene: TRBV7-9
CDR3 protein: ASSQPGRPSTGELF; clone size: few; J gene: TRBJ2-2; V gene: TRBV7-2
CDR3 protein: ASSSWTGESPLH; clone size: .; J gene: TRBJ1-6; V gene: TRBV3-1
CDR3 protein: ASSPDRGNQPQH; clone size: few; J gene: TRBJ1-5; V gene: TRBV11-2
CDR3 protein: ASSFVFASTYTQY; clone size: .; J gene: TRBJ2-3; V gene: TRBV28
CDR3 protein: AISGWGMSTGELF; clone size: few; J gene: TRBJ2-2; V gene: TRBV10-3
CDR3 protein: ASSESGSYRGELF; clone size: .; J gene: TRBJ2-2; V gene: TRBV25-1
CDR3 protein: ASSQTGGTNSPLH; clone size: .; J gene: TRBJ1-6; V gene: TRBV4-3
CDR3 protein: ATSRDRGQGLGYT; clone size: few; J gene: TRBJ1-2; V gene: TRBV15
CDR3 protein: ASKAGTPTEAF; clone size: .; J gene: TRBJ1-1; V gene: TRBV27
CDR3 protein: ASSRGLAGLSYNEQF; clone size: .; J gene: TRBJ2-1; V gene: TRBV4-1
CDR3 protein: ASSPDRVQY; clone size: .; J gene: TRBJ2-7; V gene: TRBV7-2
CDR3 protein: ASSPSGRVTDTQY; clone size: many; J gene: TRBJ2-3; V gene: TRBV12-3/TRBV12-4
CDR3 protein: ASRAVIQGTDTQY; clone size: few; J gene: TRBJ2-3; V gene: TRBV5-1
CDR3 protein: ASSTWRVDTGELF; clone size: few; J gene: TRBJ2-2; V gene: TRBV11-2
CDR3 protein: SASRDSTNEKLF; clone size: few; J gene: TRBJ1-4; V gene: TRBV20-1
CDR3 protein: SAIKGHLGIGEQF; clone size: few; J gene: TRBJ2-1; V gene: TRBV20-1
CDR3 protein: SPSRTSGGKGEQY; clone size: few; J gene: TRBJ2-7; V gene: TRBV20-1
CDR3 protein: ASSQITSGDVGELF; clone size: .; J gene: TRBJ2-2; V gene: TRBV3-1
CDR3 protein: ARSLGVVMADTQY; clone size: .; J gene: TRBJ2-3; V gene: TRBV5-6
CDR3 protein: ASSLGLAGGYEQF; clone size: .; J gene: TRBJ2-1; V gene: TRBV5-1
CDR3 protein: SARPVETQY; clone size: few; J gene: TRBJ2-5; V gene: TRBV20-1
CDR3 protein: ASSFGDERTGELF; clone size: .; J gene: TRBJ2-2; V gene: TRBV6-5
CDR3 protein: SGGAETQY; clone size: .; J gene: TRBJ2-5; V gene: TRBV29-1
CDR3 protein: ASSLFGAPTDTQY; clone size: .; J gene: TRBJ2-3; V gene: TRBV12-3/TRBV12-4
CDR3 protein: ASRALNEQF; clone size: .; J gene: TRBJ2-1; V gene: TRBV28
CDR3 protein: ASSERGTPVSGYT; clone size: few; J gene: TRBJ1-2; V gene: TRBV2
CDR3 protein: SALRTLRTDTQY; clone size: .; J gene: TRBJ2-3; V gene: TRBV20-1
CDR3 protein: ASSLAGYSEQF; clone size: .; J gene: TRBJ2-1; V gene: TRBV7-2
CDR3 protein: SARRGSLGNTIY; clone size: few; J gene: TRBJ1-3; V gene: TRBV20-1
CDR3 protein: ASSFGGRGNSPLH; clone size: .; J gene: TRBJ1-6; V gene: TRBV6-5
CDR3 protein: ASQGSLNTEAF; clone size: .; J gene: TRBJ1-1; V gene: TRBV10-1
CDR3 protein: ASSFFGISEEKLF; clone size: .; J gene: TRBJ1-4; V gene: TRBV5-1
CDR3 protein: ASITRGPGTTNTGELF; clone size: .; J gene: TRBJ2-2; V gene: TRBV12-3/TRBV12-4
CDR3 protein: SARTGTGAYEQY; clone size: many; J gene: TRBJ2-7; V gene: TRBV20-1
CDR3 protein: ASSQADRESYEQY; clone size: few; J gene: TRBJ2-7; V gene: TRBV4-1
CDR3 protein: SATLANTQY; clone size: few; J gene: TRBJ2-3; V gene: TRBV20-1
CDR3 protein: ASSFWDHGYT; clone size: .; J gene: TRBJ1-2; V gene: TRBV11-3